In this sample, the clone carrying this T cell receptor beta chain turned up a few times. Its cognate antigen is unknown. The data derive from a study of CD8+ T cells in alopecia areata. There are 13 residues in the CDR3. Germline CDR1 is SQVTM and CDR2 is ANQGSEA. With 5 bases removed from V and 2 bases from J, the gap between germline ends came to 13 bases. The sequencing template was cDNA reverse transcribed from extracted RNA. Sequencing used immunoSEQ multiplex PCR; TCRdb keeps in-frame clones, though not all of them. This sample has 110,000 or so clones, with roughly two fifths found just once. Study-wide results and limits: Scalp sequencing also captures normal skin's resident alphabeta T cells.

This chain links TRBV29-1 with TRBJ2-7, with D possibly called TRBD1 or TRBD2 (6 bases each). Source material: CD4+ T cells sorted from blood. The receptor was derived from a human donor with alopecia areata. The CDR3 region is CSVRGQGTYEQYF. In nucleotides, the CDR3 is TGCAGCGTTCGGGGGCAGGGAACCTACGAGCAGTACTTC.